These T cell receptor beta chains were read from a single sample in a study of regulatory T cells in long-lasting Graves disease. TCRdb called the multiplex PCR reads again in MiXCR, with one record for every CDR3 protein. The table lists approximately 540,000 distinct CDR3 sequences, about 11% of them singletons. The sample was also linked to a second study, of T cells in Graves' hyperthyroidism and ophthalmopathy.

The specimen comprised peripheral blood mononuclear cells (PBMCs), sampled at new diagnosis, from a patient treated with antithyroid drugs. These receptors originate from a woman aged 30 to 39 with Graves disease. CDR3s include the opening cysteine and the closing phenylalanine or tryptophan. The D gene is left open where the match is weak. Not every row has a clone size; where given, it reads once, few, many or a size class.

d_call	clone_size	v_call	j_call	cdr3_aa	cdr3_nt
-	-	TRBV29-1	TRBJ2-2	CIVDRSDTGELFF	TGCATCGTTGACAGGAGCGACACCGGGGAGCTGTTTTTT
TRBD2	many	TRBV19	TRBJ2-1	CASSIMGGYYNEQFF	TGTGCCAGTAGTATTATGGGGGGGTACTACAATGAGCAGTTCTTC
-	many	TRBV6-2/TRBV6-3	TRBJ2-1	CASSSREPNNEQFF	TGTGCCAGCAGTTCACGGGAACCAAACAATGAGCAGTTCTTC
TRBD1	many	TRBV6-2/TRBV6-3	TRBJ2-7	CASSYIPRDRGSYEQYF	TGTGCCAGCAGTTACATCCCCCGGGACAGGGGTTCCTACGAGCAGTACTTC
-	-	TRBV6-1	TRBJ2-6	CASGLGPQGSGANVLTF	TGTGCCAGCGGACTGGGACCCCAAGGATCCGGGGCCAACGTCCTGACTTTC
-	-	TRBV12-3/TRBV12-4	TRBJ1-2	CASSLASVGYTF	TGTGCCAGCAGTTTGGCCTCTGTGGGGTACACCTTC
-	-	TRBV7-8	TRBJ2-1	CASSLVLSNEQFF	TGTGCCAGCAGCTTAGTACTGAGCAATGAGCAGTTCTTC
TRBD2	many	TRBV29-1	TRBJ2-3	CSVTGAQGGTDTQYF	TGCAGCGTTACAGGCGCCCAGGGAGGGACAGATACGCAGTATTTT
TRBD1	many	TRBV5-6	TRBJ2-1	CASSLDEGQTYNEQFF	TGTGCCAGCAGCTTGGACGAGGGACAGACCTACAATGAGCAGTTCTTC
TRBD1	many	TRBV28	TRBJ2-2	CASSFATGRGELFF	TGTGCCAGCAGTTTCGCGACAGGGCGCGGGGAGCTGTTTTTT
-	many	TRBV10-2	TRBJ2-2	CASSEGVNTGELFF	TGCGCCAGCAGTGAGGGGGTGAACACCGGGGAGCTGTTTTTT
TRBD1	many	TRBV18	TRBJ2-7	CASSLPGQGAKEQYF	TGTGCCAGCTCGCTGCCGGGACAGGGGGCAAAAGAGCAGTACTTC
-	many	TRBV10-2	TRBJ1-6	CASSEPRDIDSPLHF	TGCGCCAGCAGTGAACCAAGGGACATAGATTCACCCCTCCACTTT
TRBD1	-	TRBV20-1	TRBJ1-2	CSARDLVDRGRGYGYTF	TGCAGTGCTAGAGATCTCGTCGACAGGGGGCGAGGGTATGGCTACACCTTC
-	many	TRBV7-2	TRBJ1-4	CASSLSRTLDEKLFF	TGTGCCAGCAGCTTATCCAGGACCCTAGATGAAAAACTGTTTTTT
TRBD2	many	TRBV24-1	TRBJ2-3	CATSAFSGKGPDTQYF	TGTGCCACCAGTGCGTTCAGCGGGAAAGGACCAGATACGCAGTATTTT
-	-	TRBV20-1	TRBJ2-5	CSARDLGRETQYF	TGCAGTGCTAGAGATCTTGGGAGGGAGACCCAGTACTTC
-	few	TRBV20-1	TRBJ1-1	CSARGGRLNTEAFF	TGCAGTGCTAGAGGCGGTCGGTTGAACACTGAAGCTTTCTTT
-	many	TRBV7-9	TRBJ2-7	CASSPQTRGEQYF	TGTGCCAGCAGCCCTCAAACTAGGGGCGAGCAGTACTTC
-	many	TRBV19	TRBJ1-2	CASRGDLYGYTF	TGTGCCAGTAGGGGCGATCTCTATGGCTACACCTTC